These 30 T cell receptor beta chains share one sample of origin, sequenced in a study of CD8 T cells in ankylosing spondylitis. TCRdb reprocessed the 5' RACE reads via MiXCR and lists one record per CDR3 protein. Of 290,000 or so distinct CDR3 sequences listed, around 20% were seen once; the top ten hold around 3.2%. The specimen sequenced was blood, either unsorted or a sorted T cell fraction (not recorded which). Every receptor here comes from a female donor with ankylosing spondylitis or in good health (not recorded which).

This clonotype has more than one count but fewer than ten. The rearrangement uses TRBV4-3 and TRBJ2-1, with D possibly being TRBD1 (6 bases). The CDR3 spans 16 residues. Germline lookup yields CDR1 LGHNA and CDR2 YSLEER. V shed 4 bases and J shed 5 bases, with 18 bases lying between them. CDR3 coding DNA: TGCGCCAGCAGCCCAGGGGTGAGGCCCCTTGACAATGAGCAGTTCTTC. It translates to CASSPGVRPLDNEQFF.

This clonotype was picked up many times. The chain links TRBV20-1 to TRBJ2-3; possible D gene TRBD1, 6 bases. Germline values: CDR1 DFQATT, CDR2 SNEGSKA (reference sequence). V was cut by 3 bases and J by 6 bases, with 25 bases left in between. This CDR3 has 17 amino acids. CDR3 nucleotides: TGCAGTGCTAGCGCCCAGGGAGAATACCCAAGGGGGGATACGCAGTATTTT. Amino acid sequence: CSASAQGEYPRGDTQYF.

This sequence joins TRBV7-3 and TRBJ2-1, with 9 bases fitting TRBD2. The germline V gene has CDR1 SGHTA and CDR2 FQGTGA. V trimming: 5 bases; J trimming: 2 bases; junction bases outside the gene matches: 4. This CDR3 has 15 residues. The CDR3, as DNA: TGTGCCAGCAGCATACTAGCGGGCCCCTACAATGAGCAGTTCTTC. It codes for CASSILAGPYNEQFF.

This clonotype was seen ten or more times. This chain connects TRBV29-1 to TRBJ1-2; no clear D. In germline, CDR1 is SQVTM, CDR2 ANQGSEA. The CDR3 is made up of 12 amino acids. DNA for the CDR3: TGCTCAATCGGGGTCGCGAACTATGGCTACACCTTC. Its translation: CSIGVANYGYTF.

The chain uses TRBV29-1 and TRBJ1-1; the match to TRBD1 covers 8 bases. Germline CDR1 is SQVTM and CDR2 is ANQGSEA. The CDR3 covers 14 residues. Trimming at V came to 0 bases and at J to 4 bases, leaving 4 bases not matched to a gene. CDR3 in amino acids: CSVEETGASTEAFF. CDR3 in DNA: TGCAGCGTTGAAGAGACAGGGGCTAGCACTGAAGCTTTCTTT.

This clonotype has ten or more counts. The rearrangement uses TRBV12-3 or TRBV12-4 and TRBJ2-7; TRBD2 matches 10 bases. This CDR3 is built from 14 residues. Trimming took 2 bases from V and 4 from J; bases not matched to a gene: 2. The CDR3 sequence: CASSLKLAGYEQYF. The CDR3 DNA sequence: TGTGCCAGCAGTTTAAAACTAGCGGGGTACGAGCAGTACTTC.

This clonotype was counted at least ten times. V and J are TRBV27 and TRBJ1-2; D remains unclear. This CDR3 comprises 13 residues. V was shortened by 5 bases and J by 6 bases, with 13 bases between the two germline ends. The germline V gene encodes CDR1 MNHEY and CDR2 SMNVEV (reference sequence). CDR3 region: CASSKVDGDGYTF. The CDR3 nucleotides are TGTGCCAGCAGTAAAGTCGACGGTGATGGCTACACCTTC.

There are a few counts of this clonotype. This CDR3 is CASSSDRERGYEQYF. The CDR3 coding sequence is TGTGCCAGCAGTTCGGACAGGGAACGGGGCTACGAGCAGTACTTC. The chain combines TRBV12-3 or TRBV12-4 with TRBJ2-7; 8 nucleotides align to TRBD1. V gave up 4 bases and J gave up 3 bases; unmatched junction bases: 8. The CDR3 length is 15 residues.

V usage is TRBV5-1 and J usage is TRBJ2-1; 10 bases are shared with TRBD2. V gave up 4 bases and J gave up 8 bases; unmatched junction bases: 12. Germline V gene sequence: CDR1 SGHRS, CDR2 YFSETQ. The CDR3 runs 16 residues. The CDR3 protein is CASSDLTSGVVYEQFF. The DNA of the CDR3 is TGCGCCAGCAGCGACCTTACTAGCGGGGTGGTCTATGAGCAGTTCTTC. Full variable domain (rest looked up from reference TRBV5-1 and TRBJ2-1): KAGVTQTPRYLIKTRGQQVTLSCSPISGHRSVSWYQQTPGQGLQFLFEYFSETQRNKGNFPGRFSGRQFSNSRSEMNVSTLELGDSALYLCASSDLTSGVVYEQFFGPGTRLTVL.

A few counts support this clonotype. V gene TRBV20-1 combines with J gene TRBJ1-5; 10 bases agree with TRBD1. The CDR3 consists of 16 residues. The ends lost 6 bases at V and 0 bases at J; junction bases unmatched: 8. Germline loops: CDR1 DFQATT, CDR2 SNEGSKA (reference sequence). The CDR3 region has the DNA TGCAGTGCGGTACCGGGACAGGGGCTTAGCAATCAGCCCCAGCATTTT. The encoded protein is CSAVPGQGLSNQPQHF.

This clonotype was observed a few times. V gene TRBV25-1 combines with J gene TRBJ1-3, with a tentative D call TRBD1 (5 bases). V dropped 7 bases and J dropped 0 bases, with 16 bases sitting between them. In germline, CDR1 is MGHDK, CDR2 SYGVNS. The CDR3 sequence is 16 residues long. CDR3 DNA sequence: TGTGCCAGCACCGATGCCGGGGGGTTCTCTGGAAACACCATATATTTT. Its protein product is CASTDAGGFSGNTIYF.

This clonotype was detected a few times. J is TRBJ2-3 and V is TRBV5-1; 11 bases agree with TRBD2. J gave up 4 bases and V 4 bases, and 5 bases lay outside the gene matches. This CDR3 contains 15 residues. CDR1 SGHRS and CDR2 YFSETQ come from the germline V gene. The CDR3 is CASSTPGLAADTQYF. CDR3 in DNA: TGCGCCAGCAGCACCCCGGGACTAGCGGCAGATACGCAGTATTTT.

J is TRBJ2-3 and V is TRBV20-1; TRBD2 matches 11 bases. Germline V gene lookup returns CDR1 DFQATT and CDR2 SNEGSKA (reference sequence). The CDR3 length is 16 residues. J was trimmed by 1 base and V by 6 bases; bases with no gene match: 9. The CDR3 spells CSATLAGEGGTDTQYF. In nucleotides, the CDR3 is TGCAGTGCAACACTAGCGGGAGAAGGGGGCACAGATACGCAGTATTTT.

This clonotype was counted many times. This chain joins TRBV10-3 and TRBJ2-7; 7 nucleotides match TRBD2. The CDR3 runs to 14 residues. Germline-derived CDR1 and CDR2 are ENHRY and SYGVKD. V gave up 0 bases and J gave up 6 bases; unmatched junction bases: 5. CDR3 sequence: CAISESRTSLEQYF. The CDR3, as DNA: TGTGCCATCAGTGAGTCGAGGACTAGTCTCGAGCAGTACTTC.

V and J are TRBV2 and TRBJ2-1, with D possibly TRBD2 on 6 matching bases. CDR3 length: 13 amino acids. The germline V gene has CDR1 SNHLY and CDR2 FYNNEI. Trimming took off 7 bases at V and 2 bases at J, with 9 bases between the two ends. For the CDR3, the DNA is TGTGCCAGCATCGGGGGACCCTACAATGAGCAGTTCTTC. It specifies CASIGGPYNEQFF.

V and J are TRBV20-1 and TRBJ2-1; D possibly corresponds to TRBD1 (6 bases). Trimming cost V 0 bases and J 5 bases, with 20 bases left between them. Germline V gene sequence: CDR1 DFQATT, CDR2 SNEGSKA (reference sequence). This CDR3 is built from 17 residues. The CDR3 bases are TGCAGTGCTAGAGAGATAACAGGGCGGGCTTCCGACAATGAGCAGTTCTTC. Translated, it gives CSAREITGRASDNEQFF.

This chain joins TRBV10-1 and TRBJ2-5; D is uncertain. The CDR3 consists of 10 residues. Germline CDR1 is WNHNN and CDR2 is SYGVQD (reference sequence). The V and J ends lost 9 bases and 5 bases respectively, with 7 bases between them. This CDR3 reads CASTMETQYF. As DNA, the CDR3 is TGCGCCAGTACGATGGAGACCCAGTACTTC.

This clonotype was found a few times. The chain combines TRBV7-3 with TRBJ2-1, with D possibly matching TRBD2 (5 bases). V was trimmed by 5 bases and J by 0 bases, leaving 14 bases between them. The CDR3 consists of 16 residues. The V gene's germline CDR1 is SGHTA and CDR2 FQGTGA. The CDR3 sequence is CASSLIARPSYNEQFF. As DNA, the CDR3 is TGTGCCAGCAGCCTTATAGCGAGACCCTCCTACAATGAGCAGTTCTTC.

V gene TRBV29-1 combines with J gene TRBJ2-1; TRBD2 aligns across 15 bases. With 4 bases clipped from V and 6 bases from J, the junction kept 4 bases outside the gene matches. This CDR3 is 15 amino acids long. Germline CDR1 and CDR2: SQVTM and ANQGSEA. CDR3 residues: CSVGTSGRVGNEQFF. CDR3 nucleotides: TGCAGCGTTGGGACTAGCGGGAGGGTGGGCAATGAGCAGTTCTTC.

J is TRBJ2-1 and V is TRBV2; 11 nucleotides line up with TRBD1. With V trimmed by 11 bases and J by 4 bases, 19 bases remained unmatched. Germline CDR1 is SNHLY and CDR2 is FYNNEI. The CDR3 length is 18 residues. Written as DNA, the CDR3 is TGTGCCTGCTCTCAATCTTATCCGGACAGGGGGCTTTACAATGAGCAGTTCTTC. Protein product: CACSQSYPDRGLYNEQFF.

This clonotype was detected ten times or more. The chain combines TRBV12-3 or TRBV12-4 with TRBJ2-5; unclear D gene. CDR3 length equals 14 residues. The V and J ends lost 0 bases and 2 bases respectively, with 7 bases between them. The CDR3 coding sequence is TGTGCCAGCAGTTTAGCGTCGCTACAAGAGACCCAGTACTTC. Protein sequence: CASSLASLQETQYF.

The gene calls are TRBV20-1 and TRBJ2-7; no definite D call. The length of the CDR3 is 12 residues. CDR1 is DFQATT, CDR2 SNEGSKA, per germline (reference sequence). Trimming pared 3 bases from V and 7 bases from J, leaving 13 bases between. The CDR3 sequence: CSASATSREQYF. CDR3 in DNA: TGCAGTGCTAGTGCGACATCTCGGGAGCAGTACTTC.

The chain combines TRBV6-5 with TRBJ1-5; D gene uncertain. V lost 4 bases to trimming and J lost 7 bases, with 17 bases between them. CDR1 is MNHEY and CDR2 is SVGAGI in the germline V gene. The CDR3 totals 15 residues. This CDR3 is CASSSNRAIGQPQHF. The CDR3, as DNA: TGTGCCAGCAGTTCCAACCGGGCCATTGGCCAGCCCCAGCATTTT.

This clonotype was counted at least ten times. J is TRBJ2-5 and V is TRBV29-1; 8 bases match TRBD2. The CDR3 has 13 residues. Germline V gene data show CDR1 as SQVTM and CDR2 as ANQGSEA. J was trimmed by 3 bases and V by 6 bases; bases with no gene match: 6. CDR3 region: CSVGGGPKETQYF. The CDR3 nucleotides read TGCAGCGTCGGGGGGGGACCAAAAGAGACCCAGTACTTC.

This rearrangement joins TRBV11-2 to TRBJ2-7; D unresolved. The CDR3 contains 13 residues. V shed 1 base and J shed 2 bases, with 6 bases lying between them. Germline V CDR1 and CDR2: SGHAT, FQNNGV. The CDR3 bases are TGTGCCAGCAGCTTAGTGTTGGCCTACGAGCAGTACTTC. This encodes CASSLVLAYEQYF.

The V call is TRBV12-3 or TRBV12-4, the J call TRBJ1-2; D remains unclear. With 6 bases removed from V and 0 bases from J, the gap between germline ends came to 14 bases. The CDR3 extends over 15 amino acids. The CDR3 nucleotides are TGTGCCAGCAGCCCAAAGCTGAAAGCTAACTATGGCTACACCTTC. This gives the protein CASSPKLKANYGYTF.

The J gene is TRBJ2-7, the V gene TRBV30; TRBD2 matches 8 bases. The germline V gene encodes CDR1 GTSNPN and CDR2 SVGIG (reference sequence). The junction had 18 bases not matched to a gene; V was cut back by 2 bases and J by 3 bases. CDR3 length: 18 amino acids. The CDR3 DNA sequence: TGTGCCTGGAGTAGCGGGGGACTCCTCTCGCACGACCTCTACGAGCAGTACTTC. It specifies CAWSSGGLLSHDLYEQYF.

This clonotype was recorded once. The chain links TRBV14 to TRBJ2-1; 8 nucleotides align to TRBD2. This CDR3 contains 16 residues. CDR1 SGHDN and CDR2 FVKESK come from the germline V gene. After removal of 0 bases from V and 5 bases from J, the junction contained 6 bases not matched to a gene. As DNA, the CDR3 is TGTGCCAGCAGCCAAGATGGAGGGACTAGGGACAATGAGCAGTTCTTC. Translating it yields CASSQDGGTRDNEQFF.

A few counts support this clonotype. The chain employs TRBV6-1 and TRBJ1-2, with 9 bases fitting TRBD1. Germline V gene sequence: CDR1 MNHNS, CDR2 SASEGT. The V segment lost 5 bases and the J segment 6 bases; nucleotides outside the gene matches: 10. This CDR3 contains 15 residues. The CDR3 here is CASSPRDRAGDGYTF. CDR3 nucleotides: TGTGCCAGCAGTCCCCGGGACAGGGCGGGGGATGGCTACACCTTC.

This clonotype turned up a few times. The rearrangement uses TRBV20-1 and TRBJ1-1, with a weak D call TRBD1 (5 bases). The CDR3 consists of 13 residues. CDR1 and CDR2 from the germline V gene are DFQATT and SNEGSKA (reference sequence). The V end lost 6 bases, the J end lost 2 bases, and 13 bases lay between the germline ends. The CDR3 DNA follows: TGCAGTGCGGGGGACGGCTTCAACACTGAAGCTTTCTTT. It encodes CSAGDGFNTEAFF.